One sample yielded the 27 T cell receptor beta chains listed below, sequenced in a study of HIV-infected patients and healthy controls. TCRdb re-analysed the 5' RACE reads in MiXCR, keeping a single row per CDR3 protein. This sample carries under 70,000 distinct CDR3 sequences, about a fifth of them seen once, and the ten largest clones take approximately 1.5%. Sequenced input: CD4+ T cells from blood. These receptors came from a human donor in good health.

Note on this clonotype: A much larger clone differs by one base, so this may be a read error. This chain links TRBV3-1 with TRBJ1-2; no clear D gene. The germline V gene encodes CDR1 LGHDT and CDR2 YNNKEL (reference sequence). The CDR3 loop spans 13 amino acids. For the CDR3, the DNA is TGTGCCAGCAGCCAAGACGCCGGGGTTGGCCACACCTTC. This codes for CASSQDAGVGHTF.

This clonotype was observed many times. This rearrangement joins TRBV6-5 to TRBJ1-1; 7 bases agree with TRBD1. The CDR3 is 14 residues long. The V gene's germline CDR1 is MNHEY and CDR2 SVGAGI. V gave up 1 base and J gave up 4 bases; unmatched junction bases: 3. The CDR3 coding sequence is TGTGCCAGCAGTTACTATACAGGGGCCACTGAAGCTTTCTTT. This codes for CASSYYTGATEAFF.

The rearrangement joins TRBV20-1 to TRBJ2-4; 7 bases fit TRBD1. The CDR3 is made up of 14 amino acids. Germline assignment: CDR1 DFQATT and CDR2 SNEGSKA (reference sequence). The ends lost 3 bases at V and 0 bases at J; junction bases unmatched: 2. CDR3 coding DNA: TGCAGTGCTAGCACAGGGGCAGCCAAAAACATTCAGTACTTC. It is translated as CSASTGAAKNIQYF.

This clonotype occurred a few times. The chain carries TRBV25-1 and TRBJ1-2, with 8 bases aligning to TRBD1. CDR1 is MGHDK and CDR2 is SYGVNS in the germline V gene. The CDR3 covers 15 residues. With V trimmed by 4 bases and J by 4 bases, 8 bases remained unmatched. The CDR3 is CASSAAGQAPYGYTF. For the CDR3, the DNA is TGTGCCAGCAGTGCCGCGGGACAGGCCCCCTATGGCTACACCTTC.

This clonotype was detected a few times. This chain connects TRBV7-2 to TRBJ1-4, with 7 bases lining up with TRBD1. CDR3 length: 18 residues. The V segment lost 4 bases and the J segment 1 base; nucleotides outside the gene matches: 12. Germline values: CDR1 SGHTA, CDR2 FQGNSA. The CDR3 sequence is CASSSGKGALRTNEKLFF. The CDR3 DNA sequence: TGTGCCAGCAGCTCAGGAAAGGGGGCGTTAAGAACTAATGAAAAACTGTTTTTT.

The chain recombines TRBV29-1 with TRBJ1-1, with D possibly being TRBD1 (6 bases). There are 14 residues in the CDR3. V lost 2 bases and J 3 bases, leaving 13 bases between the germline ends. Germline V gives CDR1 SQVTM, CDR2 ANQGSEA. CDR3 sequence: CSVENQGSYTEAFF. The CDR3 nucleotides are TGCAGCGTTGAAAATCAGGGGAGTTACACTGAAGCTTTCTTT.

This clonotype has just a few counts. V usage is TRBV6-5 and J usage is TRBJ2-1; D may be TRBD2 (5 bases). Per germline, CDR1 MNHEY and CDR2 SVGAGI. Deletions cut 2 bases from V and 3 bases from J, with 17 bases between. The CDR3 contains 17 residues. The CDR3 DNA reads TGTGCCAGCAGTTACGACTTATCTAGGACTCGCTACAATGAGCAGTTCTTC. Protein product: CASSYDLSRTRYNEQFF.

This chain joins TRBV7-9 and TRBJ1-4; TRBD1 might be the D (6 bases). V lost 5 bases and J lost 3, with 13 bases in between. Germline CDR1 SEHNR, CDR2 FQNEAQ (reference sequence). The CDR3 is 15 amino acids. The CDR3, as DNA: TGTGCCAGCAGCCCAAAGGGGGGTCCTAATGAAAAACTGTTTTTT. This gives the protein CASSPKGGPNEKLFF.

In its sample, this clonotype was seen many times. The V call is TRBV29-1, the J call TRBJ2-3, with TRBD1 as a possible D gene (6 bases). Deletions cut 4 bases from V and 5 bases from J, with 13 bases between. The CDR3 is 13 residues long. CDR1 and CDR2 from the germline V gene are SQVTM and ANQGSEA. The CDR3 DNA sequence: TGCAGCGTTGGTTCAGGGGTTGGAGATACGCAGTATTTT. This codes for CSVGSGVGDTQYF.

This clonotype was detected only a few times. The V call is TRBV4-2, the J call TRBJ1-5; D call uncertain. The CDR3 sequence is 14 residues long. The V gene's germline CDR1 is LGHNA and CDR2 YNFKEQ. The V end lost 0 bases, the J end lost 5 bases, and 8 bases lay between the germline ends. CDR3 protein: CASSQDPSDQPQHF. The DNA of the CDR3 is TGTGCCAGCAGCCAAGATCCCAGCGATCAGCCCCAGCATTTT.

This clonotype was seen at least ten times. This sequence joins TRBV7-2 and TRBJ2-3; D gene uncertain. V lost 2 bases to trimming and J lost 5 bases, with 11 bases between them. Germline CDR1 is SGHTA and CDR2 is FQGNSA. The CDR3 length is 14 residues. The CDR3: CASSLLGYGDTQYF. CDR3 bases: TGTGCCAGCAGCTTATTGGGATACGGAGATACGCAGTATTTT.

The sample holds a few counts of this clonotype. The genes are TRBV27 and TRBJ2-7; 9 positions agree with TRBD2. There are 16 residues in the CDR3. Germline-derived CDR1 and CDR2 are MNHEY and SMNVEV (reference sequence). Trimming at V came to 3 bases and at J to 6 bases, leaving 12 bases not matched to a gene. The CDR3 loop is CASSFFPGLARFEQYF. CDR3 bases: TGTGCCAGCAGTTTTTTTCCGGGACTAGCACGTTTCGAGCAGTACTTC.

This clonotype was counted at least ten times. V and J are TRBV29-1 and TRBJ1-3, with D possibly matching TRBD1 (6 bases). This CDR3 has 12 residues. Germline CDR1 is SQVTM and CDR2 is ANQGSEA. Trimming cost V 7 bases and J 8 bases, with 15 bases left between them. CDR3: CSAAGGGDTIYF. CDR3 nucleotides: TGCAGCGCGGCCGGAGGGGGAGACACCATATATTTT.

This clonotype was detected many times. This chain connects TRBV6-5 to TRBJ1-2; TRBD1 is a possible D gene (6 bases). Trimming removed 8 bases from V and 3 bases from J, with 10 bases in between. Germline lookup yields CDR1 MNHEY and CDR2 SVGAGI. The CDR3 is 12 residues long. The CDR3 nucleotides are TGTGCCAGCGGGGGCAGGTACTATGGCTACACCTTC. It translates to CASGGRYYGYTF.

This clonotype was recorded at least ten times. The genes are TRBV30 and TRBJ2-2; D not resolved. The ends were cut back, 3 bases at V and 1 base at J, with 6 bases in the middle. There are 13 residues in the CDR3. Germline V gives CDR1 GTSNPN, CDR2 SVGIG (reference sequence). CDR3 sequence reads: CAWRPGNTGELFF. In DNA form, the CDR3 reads TGTGCCTGGAGGCCTGGGAACACCGGGGAGCTGTTTTTT.

The table lists this clonotype with many counts. This chain joins TRBV10-3 and TRBJ2-4; D unclear. Germline lookup yields CDR1 ENHRY and CDR2 SYGVKD. This CDR3 has 18 residues. V was shortened by 1 base and J by 0 bases, with 16 bases between the two germline ends. DNA of the CDR3: TGTGCCATCAGTGAGTTCGATCTCCCAAGGCGAGCCAAAAACATTCAGTACTTC. This translates into CAISEFDLPRRAKNIQYF.

This clonotype was picked up many times. V usage is TRBV4-3 and J usage is TRBJ1-4; D ambiguous. The CDR3 loop spans 15 amino acids. The germline V and J ends were trimmed by 0 bases and 0 bases, with 5 bases remaining between them. Germline CDR1 LGHNA, CDR2 YSLEER. CDR3 sequence: CASSQEKSTNEKLFF. CDR3 DNA: TGCGCCAGCAGCCAAGAGAAGTCAACTAATGAAAAACTGTTTTTT.

Many counts were recorded for this clonotype. The chain couples TRBV4-1 to TRBJ2-1, with 9 bases aligning to TRBD1. The CDR3 sequence is 15 residues long. Germline-derived CDR1 and CDR2 are MGHRA and YSYEKL. V lost 6 bases, J lost 5 bases, and 8 bases stayed unmatched. The CDR3 sequence is CASRLGQGRDNEQFF. CDR3 DNA sequence: TGCGCCAGCAGACTGGGACAGGGCCGGGACAATGAGCAGTTCTTC.

This clonotype was seen many times. The rearrangement uses TRBV5-6 and TRBJ1-3, with D hard to call. V was pared by 1 base and J by 4 bases, with 6 bases between. CDR1 and CDR2 from the germline V gene are SGHDT and YYEEEE. The CDR3 runs to 13 residues. The CDR3 protein is CASSLYAGNTIYF. For the CDR3, the DNA is TGTGCCAGCAGCTTGTACGCGGGAAACACCATATATTTT.

The J gene is TRBJ2-1, the V gene TRBV4-1, with 13 positions matching TRBD2. The germline V gene encodes CDR1 MGHRA and CDR2 YSYEKL. V gave up 3 bases and J gave up 0 bases; unmatched junction bases: 11. The CDR3 runs 20 residues. This CDR3 is CASSHRLAGGPSSSYNEQFF. The CDR3 DNA is TGCGCCAGCAGCCATCGACTAGCGGGAGGTCCTTCGAGCTCCTACAATGAGCAGTTCTTC.

This clonotype was counted at least ten times. The chain links TRBV11-2 to TRBJ1-1; no definite D call. V lost 5 bases and J 6 bases, leaving 13 bases between the germline ends. The CDR3 is 13 residues long. Germline CDR1 SGHAT, CDR2 FQNNGV. The CDR3 DNA reads TGTGCCAGCAGCCCCACGGGGAGGGCTGAAGCTTTCTTT. This translates into CASSPTGRAEAFF.

This clonotype was seen more than once but under ten times. The chain joins TRBV29-1 to TRBJ2-2, with D possibly being TRBD2 (6 bases). V was trimmed by 4 bases and J by 4 bases, leaving 16 bases between them. This CDR3 has 15 residues. Germline CDR1 is SQVTM and CDR2 is ANQGSEA. The CDR3 reads CSVAGGSQGTGELFF. CDR3 DNA sequence: TGCAGCGTTGCTGGAGGGTCCCAGGGCACCGGGGAGCTGTTTTTT.

V is TRBV2 and J is TRBJ2-1; the D is unclear. Germline lookup yields CDR1 SNHLY and CDR2 FYNNEI. The CDR3 spans 16 residues. Deletions cut 5 bases from V and 9 bases from J, with 23 bases between. The CDR3 DNA reads TGTGCCAGCAGTAAAACAACCCGAAGATATGGTGGTGAGCAGTTCTTC. Residues: CASSKTTRRYGGEQFF.

This clonotype was observed at least ten times. CDR3 residues: CSARLSGQATHTQYF. CDR3 coding DNA: TGCAGTGCTCGTCTGAGCGGCCAGGCGACTCATACGCAGTATTTT. The chain uses TRBV20-1 and TRBJ2-3, with D possibly matching TRBD2 (5 bases). The length of the CDR3 is 15 residues. Trimming shortened V by 5 bases and J by 7 bases, and 22 bases separated the two germline ends. Germline V gene sequence: CDR1 DFQATT, CDR2 SNEGSKA (reference sequence).

This clonotype was recorded at least ten times. J is TRBJ2-5 and V is TRBV2; D uncertain. V gave up 6 bases and J gave up 5 bases, with 10 bases separating them. The CDR3 is 12 amino acids. Germline V gene lookup returns CDR1 SNHLY and CDR2 FYNNEI. The CDR3: CASRTTGETQYF. The DNA for the CDR3 is TGTGCCAGCAGGACAACCGGCGAGACCCAGTACTTC.

This clonotype was detected a few times. The CDR3 region has the DNA TGTGCCAGCAGTTACTCGACAACACAGAACACTGAAGCTTTCTTT. It yields the protein CASSYSTTQNTEAFF. The chain recombines TRBV6-2 or TRBV6-3 with TRBJ1-1; unclear D gene. This CDR3 spans 15 amino acids. From germline, CDR1 is MNHEY and CDR2 SVGEGT. The V end lost 0 bases, the J end lost 1 base, and 9 bases lay between the germline ends.

The CDR3 spells CSASTPGVSSYEQYF. The CDR3 nucleotides read TGCAGTGCTAGTACACCCGGGGTTAGCTCCTACGAGCAGTACTTC. The chain recombines TRBV20-1 with TRBJ2-7, with D possibly matching TRBD2 (5 bases). Germline CDR1 is DFQATT and CDR2 is SNEGSKA (reference sequence). V dropped 3 bases and J dropped 0 bases, with 15 bases sitting between them. The CDR3 consists of 15 residues.